A few counts support the clone carrying this TCR beta chain. Its antigen is unknown. 5'RACE template switching produced TCR cDNA carrying a universal primer site and UMIs. TCRdb re-derived calls from the 5' RACE reads in MiXCR, one entry per CDR3 protein. The sample lists a few hundred thousand distinct CDR3 sequences, 6.9% occurring once. These data belong to a study of T cells after yellow fever vaccination. General study points: Reappearance after the booster was seen for most primary-vaccination clones, at 95% to 97% CD4 and 80% to 90% CD8.

The CDR3 is 17 residues long. V dropped 0 bases and J dropped 5; count of bases not matched to a gene: 6. In germline, CDR1 is SGHTA, CDR2 FQGNSA. The TCR originated in a man aged 25-45 years who received the YFV17D yellow fever vaccine. The rearrangement uses TRBV7-2 and TRBJ2-3; the match to TRBD2 covers 12 bases. Sequencing used CD4+ T cells sorted from PBMCs, obtained 15 days after the yellow fever booster vaccination. The CDR3 here is CASSLATLAGGKDTQYF. The CDR3, as DNA: TGTGCCAGCAGCTTAGCTACACTAGCGGGAGGAAAAGATACGCAGTATTTT.